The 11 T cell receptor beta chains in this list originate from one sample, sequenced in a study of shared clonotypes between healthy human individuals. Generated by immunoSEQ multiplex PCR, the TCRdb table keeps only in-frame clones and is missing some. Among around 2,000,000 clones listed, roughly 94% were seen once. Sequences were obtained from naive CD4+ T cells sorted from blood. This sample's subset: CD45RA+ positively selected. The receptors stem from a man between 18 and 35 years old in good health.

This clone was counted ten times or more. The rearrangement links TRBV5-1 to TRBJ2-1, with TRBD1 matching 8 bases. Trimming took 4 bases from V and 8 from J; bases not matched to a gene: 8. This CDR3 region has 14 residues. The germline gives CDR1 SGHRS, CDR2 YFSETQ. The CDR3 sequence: CASSKGQGFDEQFF. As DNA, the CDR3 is TGCGCCAGCAGCAAAGGACAGGGATTCGATGAGCAGTTCTTC. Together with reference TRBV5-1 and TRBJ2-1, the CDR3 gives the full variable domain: KAGVTQTPRYLIKTRGQQVTLSCSPISGHRSVSWYQQTPGQGLQFLFEYFSETQRNKGNFPGRFSGRQFSNSRSEMNVSTLELGDSALYLCASSKGQGFDEQFFGPGTRLTVL.

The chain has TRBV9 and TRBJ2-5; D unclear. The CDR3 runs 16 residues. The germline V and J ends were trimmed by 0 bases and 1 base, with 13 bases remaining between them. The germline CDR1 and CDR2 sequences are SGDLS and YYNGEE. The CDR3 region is CASSVGHLTPQETQYF. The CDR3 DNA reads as TGTGCCAGCAGCGTAGGACACCTTACCCCCCAAGAGACCCAGTACTTC.

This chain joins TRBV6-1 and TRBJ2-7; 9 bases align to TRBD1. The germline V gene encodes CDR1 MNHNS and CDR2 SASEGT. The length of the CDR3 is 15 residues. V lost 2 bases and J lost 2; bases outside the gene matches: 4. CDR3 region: CASSEWTGAAYEQYF. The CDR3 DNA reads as TGTGCCAGCAGTGAATGGACAGGGGCGGCCTACGAGCAGTACTTC.

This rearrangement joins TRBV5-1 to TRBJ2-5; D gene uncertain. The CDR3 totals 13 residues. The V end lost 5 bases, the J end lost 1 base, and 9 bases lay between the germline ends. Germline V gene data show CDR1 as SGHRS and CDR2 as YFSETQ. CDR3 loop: CASSLLVQETQYF. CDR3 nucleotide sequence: TGCGCCAGCAGTTTGTTAGTCCAAGAGACCCAGTACTTC.

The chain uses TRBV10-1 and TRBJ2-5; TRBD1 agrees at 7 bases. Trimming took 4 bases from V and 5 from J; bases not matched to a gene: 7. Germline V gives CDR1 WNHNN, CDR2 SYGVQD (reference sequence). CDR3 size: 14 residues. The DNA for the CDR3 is TGCGCCAGCAGTGCCGGGACAGTCGGTGAGACCCAGTACTTC. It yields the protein CASSAGTVGETQYF.

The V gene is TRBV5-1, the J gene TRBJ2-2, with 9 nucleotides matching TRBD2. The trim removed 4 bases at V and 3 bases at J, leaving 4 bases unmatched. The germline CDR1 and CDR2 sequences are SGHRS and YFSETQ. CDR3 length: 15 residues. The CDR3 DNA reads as TGCGCCAGCAGCGGTAGCGGGGGCGACACCGGGGAGCTGTTTTTT. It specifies CASSGSGGDTGELFF.

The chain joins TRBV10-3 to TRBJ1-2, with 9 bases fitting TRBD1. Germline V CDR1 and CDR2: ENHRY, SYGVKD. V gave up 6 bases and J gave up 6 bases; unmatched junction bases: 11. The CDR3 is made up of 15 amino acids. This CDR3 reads CAISTDLQGADGYTF. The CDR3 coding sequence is TGTGCCATCAGCACAGATCTACAGGGGGCGGATGGCTACACCTTC.

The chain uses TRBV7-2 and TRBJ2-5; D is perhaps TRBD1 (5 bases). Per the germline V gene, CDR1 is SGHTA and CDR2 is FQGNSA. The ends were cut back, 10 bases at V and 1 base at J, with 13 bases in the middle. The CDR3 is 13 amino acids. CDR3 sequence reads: CATRLGVQETQYF. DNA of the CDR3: TGTGCCACCAGATTAGGGGTCCAAGAGACCCAGTACTTC.

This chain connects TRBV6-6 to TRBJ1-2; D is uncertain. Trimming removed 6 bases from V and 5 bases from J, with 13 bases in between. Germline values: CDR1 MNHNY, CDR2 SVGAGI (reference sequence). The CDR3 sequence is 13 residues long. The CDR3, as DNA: TGTGCCAGCAGCCGTACGGCCGGGTATGGCTACACCTTC. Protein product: CASSRTAGYGYTF.

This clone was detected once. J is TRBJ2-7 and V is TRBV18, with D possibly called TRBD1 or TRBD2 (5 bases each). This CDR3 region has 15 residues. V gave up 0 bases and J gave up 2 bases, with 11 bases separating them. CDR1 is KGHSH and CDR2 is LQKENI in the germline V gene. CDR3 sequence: CASSPPGPITYEQYF. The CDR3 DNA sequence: TGTGCCAGCTCACCACCGGGACCGATAACCTACGAGCAGTACTTC.

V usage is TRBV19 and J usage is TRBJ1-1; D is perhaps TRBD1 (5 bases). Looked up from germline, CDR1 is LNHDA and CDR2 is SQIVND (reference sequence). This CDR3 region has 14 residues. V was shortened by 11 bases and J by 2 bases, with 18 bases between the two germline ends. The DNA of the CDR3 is TGTGCCGCGGAGAATGGGGGAAAAAACACTGAAGCTTTCTTT. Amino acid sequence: CAAENGGKNTEAFF.